This TCR beta chain was identified during a study of blood T cells in healthy people across ages (dated by TCRdb to about 2015). In the study overall: In model experiments, template switching captured about one uniquely barcoded TCR beta cDNA molecule for every two T cells. To avoid experimental bias, donors of different ages were distributed randomly across sequencing lanes. Donors were grouped into four age groups: young (average 16 years), middle-aged (39), aged (62) and long-lived (around 80). Using deep sequencing normalized with unique cDNA molecular identifiers, the study measured how TCR beta repertoire diversity changes with age. Using the same blood draw, the study looked at two additional independent replicas of 1 million unique cDNA reads for two donors, one aged 18 to 30 and the other aged 80 or older. Study-wide findings and limitations: Observed TCR beta diversity correlated strongly with the percentage of naive T cells measured by flow cytometry. Compared with the aged group, the long-lived group had more naive CD4+ T cells, fewer expanded clones and increased TCR diversity, a pattern suggesting age selection. Estimates of total diversity based on one million sequenced T cells were regarded as lower bounds and as underestimates. Bulk unsorted PBMC profiling prevented conclusive comparison of naive and antigen-experienced compartments. As age increased, observed TCR beta diversity per million T cells dropped in a roughly linear way, and a significant reduction was already evident by age 40. Because donor CMV infection status was unknown, age-related changes in expanded clonotypes were potentially confounded.

The receptor library was made with 5' RACE. Sequencing took place on an Illumina HiSeq 2500. A second PCR of about 7 to 12 cycles was run with a J-beta primer mix and a sample-barcoded 5' primer. Each TCR beta cDNA molecule received a unique molecular identifier from a template-switch 5' adaptor carrying 12 random nucleotides. Each sample yielded at least 2.5 million CDR3-containing paired-end reads. First-strand cDNA was synthesized from all RNA with the Mint cDNA synthesis kit, primed by a TRBC-specific oligonucleotide. Following uracil-DNA glycosylase treatment, all cDNA underwent a first 18-cycle PCR with the universal primers M1SS and BC2_uni_R. For the original study's pipeline: Normalization of each sample was performed by random selection of 1 million high-quality reads, each carrying a distinct molecular identifier. Reads sharing molecular identifiers were discarded rather than binned into consensus sequences. MiTCR, with a Q25 quality threshold and the strictest error-elimination algorithm, was used for CDR3 identification, clonotype clustering and error correction. A nonparametric unseen species model using Euler transformation provided a lower-bound estimate of total TCR beta diversity. TCRdb handled the public reads itself, with Q25 trimming in fastp and clone calling in MiXCR, and kept productive beta chains. Merged by CDR3 protein, the rows form single entries marked with the most common genes and DNA. The V and J calls were determined by TCRdb, not by the authors. The sample data list roughly 800,000 distinct CDR3 sequences, and 35% to 40% of these were observed just once. The ten largest make up approximately 13% of the sample.

Regarding this clonotype: Its recognized antigen is unknown. Base-call qualities are not available, and no considerably larger clone is one nucleotide away.

The donors were 40 or so Caucasian individuals from Russia, aged 6 to 90 years, who were systemically healthy. Approximately 9.7 milliliters of peripheral blood were drawn from each donor into EDTA-treated Vacutainer tubes. Ficoll-Paque density-gradient centrifugation was used to isolate PBMCs, with at least 6.5 million per sample. Trizol reagent was used to extract total RNA from PBMCs, with at least 5.5 micrograms per sample. For every donor, flow cytometry on a PBMC aliquot measured the percentage of naive CD45RAhigh/CD27high T cells. For CDR1 and CDR2, the germline V gene (reference sequence) lists MNHNY and SVGAGI. V and J lose 5 bases and 7 bases, and a span of 12 bases separates them. Counted from cysteine to phenylalanine, this CDR3 has 13 amino acids. The retained sequence is limited to the CDR3, 39 bases, with the frame set at the first base.

This receptor was taken from a man aged 18 to 30 in good health. Sequencing was carried out using blood. The rearrangement combines TRBV6-6 with TRBJ1-5; TRBD1 is a weak D gene call, 5 bases matching. The CDR3: CASSTDKKQPQHF. In nucleotides, the sequence is TGTGCCAGCAGTACGGACAAGAAGCAGCCCCAGCATTTT.